The 21 T cell receptor beta chains given below trace back to one sample, sequenced in a study of cytomegalovirus exposure and HLA in healthy donors (dated by TCRdb to 2015 to 2018). The library came from the immunoSEQ multiplex PCR assay. A mixture of 60 forward primers for TCR Vbeta segments and 13 reverse primers for TCR Jbeta segments was used in the multiplex PCR. Held by TCRdb, this immuneACCESS table contains in-frame sequences only and omits some clones. Under half of the omission traces to an unresolved V gene where checked; the cause of the rest is unknown. The sample table holds over 80,000 clones, of which roughly four fifths were seen once. Together, the top ten hold 5.2% of the sample. The material sequenced was PBMCs. These receptors all come from a man in his forties in good health and CMV-seropositive.

The chain couples TRBV5-1 to TRBJ2-3, with 12 bases matching TRBD1. This CDR3 spans 16 amino acids. J lost 4 bases, V lost 0 bases, and 3 bases had no gene match. Germline values: CDR1 SGHRS, CDR2 YFSETQ. The chain's CDR3 is CASSLGGQGASDTQYF. Here the CDR3 DNA reads TGCGCCAGCAGCTTGGGGGGACAGGGGGCTTCAGATACGCAGTATTTT.

The chain links TRBV14 to TRBJ2-4; TRBD1 aligns across 9 bases. Germline V gives CDR1 SGHDN, CDR2 FVKESK. The V segment lost 4 bases and the J segment 6 bases; nucleotides outside the gene matches: 7. CDR3 length equals 15 residues. In nucleotides, the CDR3 is TGTGCCAGCAGCCGGACAGGGGCTGGAAGAAACATTCAGTACTTC. Encoded protein: CASSRTGAGRNIQYF.

The rearrangement uses TRBV27 and TRBJ2-1; 7 nucleotides match TRBD2. Germline V gives CDR1 MNHEY, CDR2 SMNVEV (reference sequence). Germline trimming cut 6 bases from V and 4 bases from J; bases unmatched to any gene: 9. CDR3 size: 15 residues. For the CDR3, the DNA is TGTGCCAGCAGCCGTCCGGGACTAACTTACAATGAGCAGTTCTTC. Encoded protein: CASSRPGLTYNEQFF.

The V gene is TRBV6-5, the J gene TRBJ1-4, with D perhaps matching TRBD1 (5 bases). Trimming shortened V by 0 bases and J by 5 bases, and 13 bases separated the two germline ends. This CDR3 contains 16 residues. CDR1 and CDR2 from the germline V gene are MNHEY and SVGAGI. DNA for the CDR3: TGTGCCAGCAGTTACTCAGGGAACAGGATGAATGAAAAACTGTTTTTT. Translation: CASSYSGNRMNEKLFF.

This clone was observed a single time. This sequence joins TRBV6-6 and TRBJ2-3; tentatively, D is TRBD2 (6 bases). V shed 2 bases and J shed 4 bases, with 10 bases lying between them. Germline V CDR1 and CDR2: MNHNY, SVGAGI (reference sequence). The CDR3 consists of 14 residues. The CDR3, as DNA: TGTGCCAGCAGTTACCCCGGGGAGGCAGATACGCAGTATTTT. Translating it yields CASSYPGEADTQYF.

The rearrangement links TRBV2 to TRBJ2-5, with TRBD2 identical over 10 bases. The CDR3 extends over 13 amino acids. Germline V gene data show CDR1 as SNHLY and CDR2 as FYNNEI. Germline trimming cut 11 bases from V and 5 bases from J; bases unmatched to any gene: 8. CDR3 nucleotides: TGTGCCTGGGGAGCGGGAGGGCCCGAGACCCAGTACTTC. Protein sequence: CAWGAGGPETQYF.

The chain joins TRBV27 to TRBJ2-7, with D perhaps TRBD1 (6 bases). V gave up 5 bases and J gave up 0 bases, with 11 bases separating them. This CDR3 is built from 14 residues. CDR1 is MNHEY, CDR2 SMNVEV, per germline (reference sequence). CDR3 coding DNA: TGTGCCAGCAGTCCGACAGGCGCCTCCTACGAGCAGTACTTC. Amino acid sequence: CASSPTGASYEQYF.

The chain joins TRBV6-1 to TRBJ2-7, with TRBD1 matching over 12 bases. The CDR3 runs to 14 residues. J lost 2 bases, V lost 4 bases, and 0 bases had no gene match. Germline V gives CDR1 MNHNS, CDR2 SASEGT. The CDR3 coding sequence is TGTGCCAGCAGTGGGGACAGGGGGCCCTACGAGCAGTACTTC. Translating gives CASSGDRGPYEQYF.

This chain uses TRBV9 with TRBJ2-1, with 9 bases lining up with TRBD1. Unmatched junction bases numbered 7, after V lost 6 bases and J lost 6 bases. This CDR3 has 14 amino acids. Germline CDR1 SGDLS, CDR2 YYNGEE. CDR3 amino acids: CASTRTGAGNEQFF. Written as DNA, the CDR3 is TGTGCCAGCACTCGGACAGGGGCCGGCAATGAGCAGTTCTTC.

The rearrangement links TRBV5-4 to TRBJ1-2; 7 bases map to TRBD1. The germline CDR1 and CDR2 sequences are SGHNT and YYREEE (reference sequence). The V segment lost 4 bases and the J segment 8 bases; nucleotides outside the gene matches: 14. CDR3 length: 15 amino acids. The CDR3 nucleotides read TGTGCCAGCAGCCCCGGACTACAGGGGCGGAACGGCTACACCTTC. It yields the protein CASSPGLQGRNGYTF.

The CDR3 loop is CATQADGTGWTGELFF. CDR3 in DNA: TGTGCCACCCAAGCGGACGGGACAGGGTGGACCGGGGAGCTGTTTTTT. The chain combines TRBV19 with TRBJ2-2; 9 bases map to TRBD1. After removal of 10 bases from V and 5 bases from J, the junction contained 14 bases not matched to a gene. The length of the CDR3 is 16 residues. The germline CDR1 and CDR2 sequences are LNHDA and SQIVND (reference sequence).

This clone has just one count. The chain couples TRBV7-2 to TRBJ2-1, with 7 nucleotides matching TRBD2. V was pared by 5 bases and J by 8 bases, with 12 bases of the junction left unmatched. This CDR3 contains 15 residues. Germline V CDR1 and CDR2: SGHTA, FQGNSA. In DNA, the CDR3 is TGTGCCAGCAGCCGGCCGGGGGGACCTTATGATGAGCAGTTCTTC. Amino acid sequence: CASSRPGGPYDEQFF. Based on the CDR3 plus reference TRBV7-2 and TRBJ2-1, the full variable domain is GAGVSQSPSNKVTEKGKDVELRCDPISGHTALYWYRQSLGQGLEFLIYFQGNSAPDKSGLPSDRFSAERTGGSVSTLTIQRTQQEDSAVYLCASSRPGGPYDEQFFGPGTRLTVL.

The rearrangement links TRBV29-1 to TRBJ2-1; a possible D gene is TRBD2 (5 bases). Germline CDR1 is SQVTM and CDR2 is ANQGSEA. CDR3 size: 15 residues. Trimming took off 0 bases at V and 7 bases at J, with 16 bases between the two ends. The CDR3 bases are TGCAGCGTTGAAGATGAGCGGTTTTCGCGGAATGAGCAGTTCTTC. The encoded protein is CSVEDERFSRNEQFF.

This clone is a singleton in its sample. The chain uses TRBV18 and TRBJ1-1; 8 bases map to TRBD1. V dropped 4 bases and J dropped 8; count of bases not matched to a gene: 9. The CDR3 is made up of 14 amino acids. Looked up from germline, CDR1 is KGHSH and CDR2 is LQKENI. In nucleotides, the CDR3 is TGTGCCAGCTCACACCAGACAGGGGTCCCCGAAGCTTTCTTT. This encodes CASSHQTGVPEAFF.

The chain recombines TRBV5-1 with TRBJ1-1; 10 nucleotides agree with TRBD1. The CDR3 covers 17 residues. CDR1 is SGHRS, CDR2 YFSETQ, per germline. Unmatched junction bases numbered 10, after V lost 5 bases and J lost 0 bases. CDR3 residues: CASRRTGGPLLNTEAFF. DNA of the CDR3: TGCGCCAGCAGGCGGACAGGGGGACCTTTATTGAACACTGAAGCTTTCTTT.

The chain has TRBV14 and TRBJ2-1, with 9 positions matching TRBD1. This CDR3 has 16 amino acids. After removal of 5 bases from V and 9 bases from J, the junction contained 14 bases not matched to a gene. Germline CDR1 is SGHDN and CDR2 is FVKESK. CDR3 in amino acids: CASSDPKQGALGEQFF. CDR3 in DNA: TGTGCCAGCAGCGATCCAAAACAGGGGGCATTAGGTGAGCAGTTCTTC.

The CDR3 DNA follows: TGTGCCAGCAGTGCAGGGACAGAGAATTCACCCCTCCACTTT. It yields the protein CASSAGTENSPLHF. The V call is TRBV2, the J call TRBJ1-6, with 7 positions matching TRBD1. Germline trimming cut 4 bases from V and 7 bases from J; bases unmatched to any gene: 4. Germline V gene lookup returns CDR1 SNHLY and CDR2 FYNNEI. CDR3 length: 14 residues.

This rearrangement joins TRBV6-1 to TRBJ2-7; 7 positions agree with TRBD1. The germline CDR1 and CDR2 sequences are MNHNS and SASEGT. The CDR3 is 16 amino acids. The ends lost 0 bases at V and 0 bases at J; junction bases unmatched: 5. The CDR3: CASSEAAQGDSYEQYF. The CDR3 bases are TGTGCCAGCAGTGAAGCGGCCCAGGGGGACTCCTACGAGCAGTACTTC.

The chain employs TRBV5-1 and TRBJ1-2; D might be TRBD1 (6 bases). The CDR3 sequence is 13 residues long. Trimming took off 6 bases at V and 7 bases at J, with 16 bases between the two ends. CDR1 and CDR2 (germline): SGHRS, YFSETQ. The CDR3 nucleotides read TGCGCCAGCACATTCCCGGACAGCGCTGGCTACACCTTC. Translated: CASTFPDSAGYTF.

The rearrangement uses TRBV2 and TRBJ2-3; D perhaps matches TRBD1 (6 bases). This CDR3 contains 15 residues. Trimming pared 4 bases from V and 1 base from J, leaving 12 bases between. Germline V lookup: CDR1 SNHLY, CDR2 FYNNEI. The CDR3 coding sequence is TGTGCCAGCAGTGCCCAGGGGATTGGCACAGATACGCAGTATTTT. This gives the protein CASSAQGIGTDTQYF.

This clone occurred a few times. The rearrangement links TRBV7-8 to TRBJ1-2; 12 bases match TRBD1. Germline values: CDR1 SGHVS, CDR2 FQNEAQ. CDR3 length: 15 residues. The J segment lost 8 bases and the V segment lost 2 bases, leaving 6 bases of the junction unmatched. The chain's CDR3 is CASSLLGDRGLGYTF. The CDR3 bases are TGTGCCAGCAGCTTATTAGGGGACAGGGGGCTCGGCTACACCTTC.